A single sample gave rise to the 11 T cell receptor beta chains below, sequenced in a study of blood T cell repertoires in COVID-19. The protocol was immunoSEQ multiplex PCR, while the TCRdb copy is restricted to in-frame clones and leaves out a portion. The sample lists approximately 180,000 clones, roughly nine tenths occurring once. Sample: peripheral blood. All receptors come from a man between 60 and 75 years old with active or convalescent COVID-19.

The V gene is TRBV5-5, the J gene TRBJ1-5; D is uncertain. Germline lookup yields CDR1 SGHKS and CDR2 YYEKEE (reference sequence). V shed 0 bases and J shed 4 bases, with 5 bases lying between them. The CDR3 contains 13 residues. The CDR3, as DNA: TGTGCCAGCAGCTTGGATGAGAATCAGCCCCAGCATTTT. Its protein product is CASSLDENQPQHF.

This clone was seen just once. The chain joins TRBV21-1 to TRBJ2-7; TRBD1 was called by the table and not checked on the DNA. TRBV21-1 is reported as a pseudogene. The CDR3 runs 15 residues. The CDR3 region has the DNA TGTGCCAGCAGCAGAGCCCCGGGACAGACCTACGAGCAGTACTTC. Translation gives CASSRAPGQTYEQYF.

The V call is TRBV5-1, the J call TRBJ1-2; 10 bases match TRBD1. This CDR3 is 14 amino acids long. J was trimmed by 10 bases and V by 0 bases; bases with no gene match: 6. CDR1 and CDR2 from the germline V gene are SGHRS and YFSETQ. The CDR3 bases are TGCGCCAGCAGCTTGGGTGACAGGGGGCAGGCCTACACCTTC. It codes for CASSLGDRGQAYTF.

The gene calls are TRBV5-1 and TRBJ2-3; 10 bases line up with TRBD2. The length of the CDR3 is 18 residues. In germline, CDR1 is SGHRS, CDR2 YFSETQ. The V segment lost 7 bases and the J segment 1 base; nucleotides outside the gene matches: 15. The CDR3 DNA sequence: TGCGCCAGCTCCGCCGAGCGGGGGGGCCCGAGCGGCACAGATACGCAGTATTTT. This translates into CASSAERGGPSGTDTQYF. Full variable domain (missing parts from reference TRBV5-1 and TRBJ2-3): KAGVTQTPRYLIKTRGQQVTLSCSPISGHRSVSWYQQTPGQGLQFLFEYFSETQRNKGNFPGRFSGRQFSNSRSEMNVSTLELGDSALYLCASSAERGGPSGTDTQYFGPGTRLTVL.

The chain is built from TRBV9 and TRBJ1-2; a weak D match, TRBD1 (6 bases). V was cut by 6 bases and J by 3 bases, with 15 bases left in between. This CDR3 spans 14 amino acids. Looked up from germline, CDR1 is SGDLS and CDR2 is YYNGEE. The CDR3 nucleotides are TGTGCCAGCACCCCAGGGGCAGCTGACTATGGCTACACCTTC. Its translation: CASTPGAADYGYTF.

The chain uses TRBV2 and TRBJ1-5, with a weak D call TRBD1 (5 bases). Germline V lookup: CDR1 SNHLY, CDR2 FYNNEI. Trimming cost V 7 bases and J 1 base, with 8 bases left between them. There are 13 residues in the CDR3. CDR3 sequence (DNA): TGTGCCAGCACCAGGGTGAGCAATCAGCCCCAGCATTTT. Its translation: CASTRVSNQPQHF.

The chain links TRBV25-1 to TRBJ2-7; 9 positions agree with TRBD1. V gave up 6 bases and J gave up 4 bases; unmatched junction bases: 7. CDR3 length: 14 amino acids. Germline V CDR1 and CDR2: MGHDK, SYGVNS. This CDR3 reads CASSLTGGSYEQYF. In DNA form, the CDR3 reads TGTGCCAGCAGCCTGACAGGGGGTAGTTACGAGCAGTACTTC.

The chain uses TRBV5-6 and TRBJ2-6; 9 bases map to TRBD1. CDR1 is SGHDT and CDR2 is YYEEEE in the germline V gene. This CDR3 contains 18 residues. Germline trimming cut 6 bases from V and 2 bases from J; bases unmatched to any gene: 12. CDR3 amino acids: CASTRRGTGTTGANVLTF. Here the CDR3 DNA reads TGTGCCAGCACCAGACGGGGGACAGGGACAACTGGGGCCAACGTCCTGACTTTC.

The CDR3 nucleotides read TGTGCCAGCAGCTCCTGGAGAGAGGGGGTATCTGGCTACACCTTC. Translation gives CASSSWREGVSGYTF. The V gene is TRBV7-9, the J gene TRBJ1-2; TRBD1 might be the D (6 bases). The CDR3 covers 15 residues. From germline, CDR1 is SEHNR and CDR2 FQNEAQ (reference sequence). V shed 4 bases and J shed 7 bases, with 19 bases lying between them.

With regard to this clone: The germline gene is not matched at one end of the junction; a read error may be the cause. The V call is TRBV6-1, the J call TRBJ2-7; D unclear. This CDR3 spans 13 amino acids. Germline V gives CDR1 MNHNS, CDR2 SASEGT. The CDR3: CASSETVSTAPNF. The CDR3 DNA sequence: TGTGCCAGCAGTGAAACAGTATCTACAGCCCCTAACTTC.

This chain joins TRBV9 and TRBJ2-5; D is possibly TRBD1 (6 bases). The CDR3 is 13 residues long. In germline, CDR1 is SGDLS, CDR2 YYNGEE. V shed 3 bases and J shed 5 bases, with 11 bases lying between them. The CDR3 bases are TGTGCCAGCAGCGGTCTGAGGGGGGAGACCCAGTACTTC. As protein: CASSGLRGETQYF.